This T cell receptor beta chain was captured by sequencing in a study of T cells in Graves' hyperthyroidism and ophthalmopathy. Germline loops: CDR1 LNHNV, CDR2 YYDKDF (reference sequence). V was shortened by 1 base and J by 1 base, with 6 bases between the two germline ends. The CDR3 runs to 14 residues. Amplified regions were TCR beta CDR3 sequences from RNA transcripts. A set of HTBI primers served as the primers for a first-round RT-PCR of the TCR CDR3. MiXCR was run by TCRdb on the multiplex PCR reads, yielding one entry per CDR3 protein. The repertoire consists of about 640,000 distinct CDR3 sequences, with 20% to 25% occurring once and the leading ten covering under 35%. This clonotype has only one observation.

The chain joins TRBV15 to TRBJ2-3; no clear D gene. The material sequenced was blood. The sequence came from a man in his thirties or forties with Graves' ophthalmopathy. The CDR3 nucleotides are TGTGCCACCAGCAGAGCAATAGGCACAGATACGCAGTATTTT. Translated: CATSRAIGTDTQYF.